Below, one T cell receptor beta chain is given with its context. Germline assignment: CDR1 MGHRA and CDR2 YSYEKL. The CDR3 runs to 15 residues. The V and J ends lost 2 bases and 3 bases respectively, with 13 bases between them. The record originates from a study of blood T cell repertoires in COVID-19. Overall study context: PBMCs, B-cell-depleted T cells, or T cells provided the cDNA or gDNA that made up the material.

The repertoire was sequenced with immunoSEQ multiplex PCR; TCRdb's copy has only in-frame clones and lacks some. The sample holds approximately 120,000 clones, around 83% seen once. This receptor was taken from a man between 25 and 39 years old who had recovered from COVID-19. Sequencing was done on a sample of PBMCs or T cells enriched from blood (not recorded which). This rearrangement joins TRBV4-1 to TRBJ1-1; the D gene is possibly TRBD1 (5 bases). The CDR3 sequence: CASSQLRGGDTEAFF. CDR3 DNA sequence: TGCGCCAGCAGCCAACTCCGCGGGGGAGACACTGAAGCTTTCTTT.